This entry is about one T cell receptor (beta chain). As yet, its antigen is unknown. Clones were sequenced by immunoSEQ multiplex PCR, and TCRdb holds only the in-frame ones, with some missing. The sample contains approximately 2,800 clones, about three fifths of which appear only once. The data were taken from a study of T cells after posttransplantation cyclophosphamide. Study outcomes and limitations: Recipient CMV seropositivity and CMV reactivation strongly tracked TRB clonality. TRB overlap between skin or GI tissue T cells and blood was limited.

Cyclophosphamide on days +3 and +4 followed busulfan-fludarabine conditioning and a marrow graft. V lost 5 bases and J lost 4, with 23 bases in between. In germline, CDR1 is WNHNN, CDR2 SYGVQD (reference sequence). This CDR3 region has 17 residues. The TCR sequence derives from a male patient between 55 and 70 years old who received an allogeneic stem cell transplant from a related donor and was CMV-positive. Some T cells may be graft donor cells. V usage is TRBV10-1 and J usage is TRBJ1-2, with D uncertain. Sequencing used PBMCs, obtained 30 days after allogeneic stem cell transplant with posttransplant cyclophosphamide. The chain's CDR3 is CASSIPGGSRKTYGYTF. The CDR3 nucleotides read TGCGCCAGCAGTATTCCAGGAGGATCGCGAAAGACCTATGGCTACACCTTC.